One and the same sample provided the 7 T cell receptor beta chains below, sequenced in a study of T cells in localized non-small cell lung cancer. The table came from immunoSEQ multiplex PCR; TCRdb's copy has only in-frame clones and leaves some out. The table includes approximately 28,000 clones, around 81% detected once. The sequencing here drew on peripheral blood mononuclear cells, taken before any cancer treatment. The receptor set was obtained from a man aged 40 to 75 with stage III lung adenocarcinoma.

This sequence joins TRBV6-5 and TRBJ1-5; 7 nucleotides match TRBD1. The junction had 5 bases not matched to a gene; V was cut back by 6 bases and J by 3 bases. The CDR3 loop spans 14 amino acids. Germline V gene sequence: CDR1 MNHEY, CDR2 SVGAGI. The chain's CDR3 is CASSTDRDNQPQHF. CDR3 nucleotide sequence: TGTGCCAGCAGCACAGACAGGGACAATCAGCCCCAGCATTTT.

Only one count was recorded for this clone. The chain couples TRBV9 to TRBJ2-7; the D call may be TRBD1 or TRBD2 (7 bases each). The V end lost 4 bases, the J end lost 4 bases, and 18 bases lay between the germline ends. This CDR3 has 15 amino acids. The germline V gene has CDR1 SGDLS and CDR2 YYNGEE. CDR3 sequence: CASSTRRQGGYEQYF. The CDR3 DNA sequence: TGTGCCAGCAGCACTCGTCGACAGGGAGGGTACGAGCAGTACTTC.

This rearrangement joins TRBV11-2 to TRBJ2-1; 8 nucleotides agree with TRBD1. After removal of 5 bases from V and 2 bases from J, the junction contained 2 bases not matched to a gene. CDR3 length: 14 residues. The germline V gene encodes CDR1 SGHAT and CDR2 FQNNGV. CDR3 amino acids: CASSLTGAYNEQFF. CDR3 DNA: TGTGCCAGCAGCCTGACAGGGGCCTACAATGAGCAGTTCTTC.

The V and J genes are TRBV25-1 and TRBJ2-7, with 7 bases fitting TRBD2. The germline V gene encodes CDR1 MGHDK and CDR2 SYGVNS. CDR3 size: 17 residues. With 4 bases clipped from V and 2 bases from J, the junction kept 14 bases outside the gene matches. This chain's CDR3 is CASSGKLGQAGTYEQYF. Here the CDR3 DNA reads TGTGCCAGCAGTGGCAAACTCGGACAAGCGGGAACCTACGAGCAGTACTTC.

The J gene is TRBJ2-5, the V gene TRBV5-4; tentative D call: TRBD2 (5 bases). In germline, CDR1 is SGHNT, CDR2 YYREEE (reference sequence). The CDR3 runs 13 residues. V was clipped by 1 base and J by 4 bases, with 8 bases between them. CDR3 sequence reads: CASSLRGPETQYF. The CDR3 nucleotides read TGTGCCAGCAGCTTGAGAGGGCCAGAGACCCAGTACTTC.

The V and J genes are TRBV27 and TRBJ2-7; D uncertain. Deletions cut 3 bases from V and 0 bases from J, with 9 bases between. Germline V CDR1 and CDR2: MNHEY, SMNVEV (reference sequence). This CDR3 is built from 14 residues. This CDR3 reads CASSLVWASYEQYF. CDR3 DNA: TGTGCCAGCAGTTTGGTATGGGCCTCCTACGAGCAGTACTTC.

The CDR3 DNA reads TGTGCCAGTAGTACCCCGACAGGGCGGAATGAAAAACTGTTTTTT. Protein: CASSTPTGRNEKLFF. The rearrangement joins TRBV19 to TRBJ1-4, with 7 bases lining up with TRBD1. Germline trimming cut 4 bases from V and 5 bases from J; bases unmatched to any gene: 7. This CDR3 contains 15 residues. Germline V CDR1 and CDR2: LNHDA, SQIVND (reference sequence).